These 15 T cell receptor beta chains were sequenced from one sample in a study of shared clonotypes between healthy human individuals. The data were produced by immunoSEQ multiplex PCR, yet TCRdb's version contains in-frame clones alone and is incomplete. The sample has around 510,000 clones; around 95% are singletons. Sequenced sample: naive CD4+ T cells sorted from blood. Sample subset: CD45RA+ positively selected. These receptors originate from a woman in her thirties in good health.

This clone was found once. The chain recombines TRBV5-1 with TRBJ2-7, with D possibly matching TRBD2 (6 bases). This CDR3 is built from 15 residues. CDR1 is SGHRS and CDR2 is YFSETQ in the germline V gene. Trimming took off 4 bases at V and 0 bases at J, with 14 bases between the two ends. CDR3 sequence reads: CASSRGGPSSYEQYF. CDR3 nucleotide sequence: TGCGCCAGCAGCCGCGGAGGGCCTAGCTCCTACGAGCAGTACTTC.

The chain couples TRBV19 to TRBJ1-2; D is undetermined. The germline V gene has CDR1 LNHDA and CDR2 SQIVND (reference sequence). V shed 0 bases and J shed 2 bases, with 10 bases lying between them. CDR3 size: 15 residues. The CDR3 region is CASSIDLGMNYGYTF. In DNA form, the CDR3 reads TGTGCCAGTAGTATAGACCTAGGCATGAACTATGGCTACACCTTC.

The chain links TRBV7-3 to TRBJ2-1, with 7 bases aligning to TRBD1. The CDR3 has 14 amino acids. CDR1 and CDR2 from the germline V gene are SGHTA and FQGTGA. The J segment lost 8 bases and the V segment lost 3 bases, leaving 7 bases of the junction unmatched. This CDR3 is CASSFGQVYDEQFF. The CDR3 DNA sequence: TGTGCCAGCAGCTTCGGACAGGTTTACGATGAGCAGTTCTTC.

In nucleotides, the CDR3 is TGTGCCAGCTCACCTCGACTAGCGGGGTACAATGAGCAGTTCTTC. Residues: CASSPRLAGYNEQFF. V is TRBV18 and J is TRBJ2-1; 11 nucleotides match TRBD2. The germline V gene has CDR1 KGHSH and CDR2 LQKENI. V shed 3 bases, J shed 4 bases, and the junction held 2 bases outside the gene matches. This CDR3 has 15 residues.

This sequence joins TRBV7-2 and TRBJ2-3; possible D gene TRBD1, 5 bases. Per germline, CDR1 SGHTA and CDR2 FQGNSA. Trimming left V 6 bases short and J 3 bases short, with 13 bases between. The length of the CDR3 is 14 residues. The CDR3 is CASRSRSGTDTQYF. The CDR3 DNA is TGTGCCAGCAGATCAAGGTCAGGGACAGATACGCAGTATTTT.

The chain employs TRBV5-1 and TRBJ2-7, with 8 bases that match TRBD1. The germline V gene encodes CDR1 SGHRS and CDR2 YFSETQ. The CDR3 length is 14 residues. Trimming at V came to 0 bases and at J to 6 bases, leaving 5 bases not matched to a gene. In DNA form, the CDR3 reads TGCGCCAGCAGCTTGGGGACAGGGTACATCGAGCAGTACTTC. Protein product: CASSLGTGYIEQYF. Together with reference TRBV5-1 and TRBJ2-7, the CDR3 gives the full variable domain: KAGVTQTPRYLIKTRGQQVTLSCSPISGHRSVSWYQQTPGQGLQFLFEYFSETQRNKGNFPGRFSGRQFSNSRSEMNVSTLELGDSALYLCASSLGTGYIEQYFGPGTRLTVT.

This chain connects TRBV4-1 to TRBJ1-5; 10 positions match TRBD1. The trim removed 3 bases at V and 7 bases at J, leaving 12 bases unmatched. CDR1 and CDR2 from the germline V gene are MGHRA and YSYEKL. The CDR3 contains 17 residues. This chain's CDR3 is CASSQGATGGINQPQHF. In DNA form, the CDR3 reads TGCGCCAGCAGCCAGGGCGCGACAGGGGGCATAAACCAGCCCCAGCATTTT.

The J gene is TRBJ2-7, the V gene TRBV11-1; TRBD1 matches 9 bases. Trimming took 5 bases from V and 1 from J; bases not matched to a gene: 9. This CDR3 is built from 16 residues. Germline values: CDR1 SGHAT, CDR2 FQDESV (reference sequence). The CDR3 loop reads CASSTRPGQGSYEQYF. CDR3 nucleotide sequence: TGTGCCAGCAGCACGCGACCGGGACAGGGATCCTACGAGCAGTACTTC.

This chain links TRBV2 with TRBJ2-7; no clear D. There are 12 residues in the CDR3. Trimming removed 10 bases from V and 2 bases from J, with 12 bases in between. Germline V gives CDR1 SNHLY, CDR2 FYNNEI. The CDR3 DNA follows: TGTGCCACCAATGACCTTACCTACGAGCAGTACTTC. As protein: CATNDLTYEQYF.

This rearrangement joins TRBV4-2 to TRBJ2-7; TRBD2 might be the D (5 bases). With 0 bases removed from V and 0 bases from J, the gap between germline ends came to 12 bases. CDR3 length equals 16 residues. From germline, CDR1 is LGHNA and CDR2 YNFKEQ. CDR3: CASSQEGSANSYEQYF. The CDR3 coding sequence is TGTGCCAGCAGCCAAGAGGGGAGCGCCAACTCCTACGAGCAGTACTTC.

The chain employs TRBV27 and TRBJ2-5, with TRBD2 matching 12 bases. Trimming took 2 bases from V and 5 from J; bases not matched to a gene: 3. Germline V CDR1 and CDR2: MNHEY, SMNVEV (reference sequence). This CDR3 spans 15 amino acids. The CDR3 DNA is TGTGCCAGCAGTTTACTAGCGGGAGGGGGGGAGACCCAGTACTTC. This codes for CASSLLAGGGETQYF.

The chain joins TRBV1 to TRBJ2-3; the DNA was not used to check the table's D call, TRBD2. TRBV1 is shown as a pseudogene. The CDR3 contains 15 residues. The CDR3 DNA sequence: TGCACCAGCAGCCAAGATAGAACGCACCCAGATACGCAGTATTTT. Protein: CTSSQDRTHPDTQYF.

The chain links TRBV15 to TRBJ2-7; a weak D match, TRBD2 (5 bases). The V end lost 1 base, the J end lost 0 bases, and 13 bases lay between the germline ends. The CDR3 totals 16 residues. Per germline, CDR1 LNHNV and CDR2 YYDKDF (reference sequence). The CDR3 DNA follows: TGTGCCACCAGCAGAGTAGGCAGGAGGAGCTCCTACGAGCAGTACTTC. Amino acid sequence: CATSRVGRRSSYEQYF.

The V gene is TRBV6-4, the J gene TRBJ2-2; the D gene is possibly TRBD2 (5 bases). The V gene lost 8 bases and the J gene lost 1 base, with 11 bases spanning the gap. Germline CDR1 and CDR2: MRHNA and SNTAGT. The length of the CDR3 is 14 residues. The CDR3 sequence: CASSSSGNTGELFF. CDR3 in DNA: TGTGCCAGCTCCTCCAGCGGGAACACCGGGGAGCTGTTTTTT.

The chain employs TRBV6-5 and TRBJ2-1, with 8 bases identical to TRBD2. Germline CDR1 and CDR2: MNHEY and SVGAGI. The V segment lost 8 bases and the J segment 6 bases; nucleotides outside the gene matches: 12. There are 15 residues in the CDR3. This CDR3 is CASGRGAGAGNEQFF. The CDR3 DNA is TGTGCCAGCGGCCGGGGAGCGGGAGCTGGCAATGAGCAGTTCTTC.